This T cell receptor (beta chain) comes out of a study of T cell responses to AZD1222 COVID-19 vaccine. About the study: Analysis merged second doses at about 4 or about 12 weeks. Study results and caveats: Baseline testing showed seropositivity in only six AZD1222 recipients. Across spike, vaccine-associated CD4 TCRs were found, dominant at 160-218 and 743-854. Females made up more of the donors, who were largely white British, and clonal diversity may have come out too low.

Using immunoSEQ multiplex PCR, the repertoire was profiled, and TCRdb retains in-frame clones only, with some absent. The profile shows roughly 96,000 clones, 89% of them singletons. For this clone: Its specificity is not known.

The input for sequencing was peripheral blood, taken on day 0 of AZD1222 vaccination. This sequence was found in an adult in good health.

CDR3 sequence (DNA): TGTGCCAGCAGCCCCCGTAACAGGGGCTACGAGCAGTACTTC. Residues: CASSPRNRGYEQYF. V and J are TRBV7-2 and TRBJ2-7; 7 bases agree with TRBD1. This CDR3 contains 14 residues. Trimming at V came to 5 bases and at J to 3 bases, leaving 7 bases not matched to a gene. Germline loops: CDR1 SGHTA, CDR2 FQGNSA.